This TCR beta chain is from a study of blood T cell repertoires in COVID-19. As for the study in general: Sites across the United States, Italy and Spain contributed samples from acute and convalescent COVID-19. T cells, B-cell-depleted T cells, or PBMCs provided the cDNA or gDNA that served as material.

This CDR3 comprises 14 residues. V lost 4 bases, J lost 1 base, and 1 base stayed unmatched. The germline V gene has CDR1 MNHEY and CDR2 SMNVEV (reference sequence). The authors' processing: The assay estimated nucleated cells by amplifying reference gene primers. Assay used: immunoSEQ multiplex PCR; TCRdb lists only in-frame clones, some missing. D and trimming come from the DNA, and the V and J calls and clone size come from that table. The sample lists under 300,000 clones; approximately 80% were seen once. This clone was counted only a few times. The chain combines TRBV27 with TRBJ2-3, with TRBD1 identical over 8 bases. This TCR was sampled from a woman aged 18-29 years with acute or convalescent COVID-19. The sample comprised peripheral blood. CDR3 sequence reads: CASSSTGGTDTQYF. CDR3 DNA: TGTGCCAGCAGTTCGACAGGGGGCACAGATACGCAGTATTTT.